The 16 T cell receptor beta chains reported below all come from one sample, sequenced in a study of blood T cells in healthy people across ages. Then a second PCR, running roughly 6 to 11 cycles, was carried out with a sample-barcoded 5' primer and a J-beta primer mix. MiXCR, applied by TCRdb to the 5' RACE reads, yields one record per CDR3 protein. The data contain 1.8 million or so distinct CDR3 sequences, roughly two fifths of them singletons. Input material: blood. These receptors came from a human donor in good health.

The CDR3 nucleotides are TGCAGTGCCTCGCGGGGACAGGAATACGAGCAGTACTTC. This codes for CSASRGQEYEQYF. The V gene is TRBV20-1, the J gene TRBJ2-7; TRBD1 matches 8 bases. There are 13 residues in the CDR3. The V gene's germline CDR1 is DFQATT and CDR2 SNEGSKA (reference sequence). J was trimmed by 4 bases and V by 6 bases; bases with no gene match: 8.

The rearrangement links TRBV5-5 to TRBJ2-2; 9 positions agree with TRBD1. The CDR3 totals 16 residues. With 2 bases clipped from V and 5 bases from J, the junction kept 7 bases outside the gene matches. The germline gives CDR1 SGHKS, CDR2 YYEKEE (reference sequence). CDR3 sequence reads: CASSLTNRGRTGELFF. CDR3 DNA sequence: TGTGCCAGCAGCTTAACTAACAGGGGGCGGACCGGGGAGCTGTTTTTT.

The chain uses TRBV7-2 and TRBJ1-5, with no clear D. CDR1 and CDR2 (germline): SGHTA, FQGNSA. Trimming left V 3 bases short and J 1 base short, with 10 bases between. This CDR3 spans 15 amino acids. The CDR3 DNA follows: TGTGCCAGCAGCTTGCAATCAGCAAGCAATCAGCCCCAGCATTTT. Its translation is CASSLQSASNQPQHF.

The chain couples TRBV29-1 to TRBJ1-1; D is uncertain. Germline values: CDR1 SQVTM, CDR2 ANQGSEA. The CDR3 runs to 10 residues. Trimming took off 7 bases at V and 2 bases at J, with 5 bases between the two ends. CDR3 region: CSAINTEAFF. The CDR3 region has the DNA TGCAGCGCTATCAACACTGAAGCTTTCTTT. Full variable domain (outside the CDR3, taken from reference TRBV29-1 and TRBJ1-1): SAVISQKPSRDICQRGTSLTIQCQVDSQVTMMFWYRQQPGQSLTLIATANQGSEATYESGFVIDKFPISRPNLTFSTLTVSNMSPEDSSIYLCSAINTEAFFGQGTRLTVV.

The CDR3 loop is CASSAWTGDYGYTF. The DNA for the CDR3 is TGCGCCAGCAGCGCCTGGACAGGCGACTATGGCTACACCTTC. The rearrangement joins TRBV5-1 to TRBJ1-2; TRBD1 agrees at 7 bases. Germline CDR1 reads SGHRS; CDR2 reads YFSETQ. The CDR3 covers 14 residues. J lost 3 bases, V lost 4 bases, and 6 bases had no gene match.

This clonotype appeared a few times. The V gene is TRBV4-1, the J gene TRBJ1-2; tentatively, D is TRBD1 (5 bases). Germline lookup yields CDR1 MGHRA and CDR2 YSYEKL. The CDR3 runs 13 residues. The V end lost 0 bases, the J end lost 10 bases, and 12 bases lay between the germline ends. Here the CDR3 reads CASSQDSPGHYTF. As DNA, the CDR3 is TGCGCCAGCAGCCAAGACTCCCCAGGACACTACACCTTC.

The CDR3 nucleotides are TGTGCCAGCAGCTACCGCTTAAACACAGATTACGAGCAGTACTTC. This gives the protein CASSYRLNTDYEQYF. The rearrangement links TRBV12-3 or TRBV12-4 to TRBJ2-7, with D uncertain. CDR3 length equals 15 residues. V was pared by 6 bases and J by 4 bases, with 19 bases between.

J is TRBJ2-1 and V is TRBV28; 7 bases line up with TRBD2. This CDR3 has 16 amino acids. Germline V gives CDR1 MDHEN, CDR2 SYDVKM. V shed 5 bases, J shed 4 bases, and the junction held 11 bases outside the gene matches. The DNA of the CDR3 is TGTGCCAGCAGTCCCCCTTACTCGGGGGGTTACAATGAGCAGTTCTTC. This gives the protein CASSPPYSGGYNEQFF.

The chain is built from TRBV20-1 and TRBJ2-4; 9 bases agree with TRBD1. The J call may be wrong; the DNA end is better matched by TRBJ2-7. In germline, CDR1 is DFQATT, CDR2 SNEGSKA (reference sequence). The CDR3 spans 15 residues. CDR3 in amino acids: CSATGGTGPSYEQYF. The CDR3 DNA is TGCAGTGCCACAGGGGGCACGGGTCCATCCTACGAGCAGTACTTC.

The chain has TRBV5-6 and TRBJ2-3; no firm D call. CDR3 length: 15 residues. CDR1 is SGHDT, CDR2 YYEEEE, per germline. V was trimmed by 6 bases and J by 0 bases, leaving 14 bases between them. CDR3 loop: CASTPEARSTDTQYF. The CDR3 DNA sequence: TGTGCCAGCACCCCTGAGGCCAGGAGCACAGATACGCAGTATTTT.

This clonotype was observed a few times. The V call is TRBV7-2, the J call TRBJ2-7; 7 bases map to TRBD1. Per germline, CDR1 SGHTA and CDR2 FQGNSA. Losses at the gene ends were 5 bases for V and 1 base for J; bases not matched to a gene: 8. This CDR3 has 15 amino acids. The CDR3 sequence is CASSTSPGQSYEQYF. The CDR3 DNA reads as TGTGCCAGCAGCACCAGCCCGGGACAGTCCTACGAGCAGTACTTC.

This CDR3 reads CASSPAGGKETQYF. CDR3 DNA sequence: TGTGCCAGCAGCCCGGCGGGTGGGAAGGAGACCCAGTACTTC. This sequence joins TRBV12-3 or TRBV12-4 and TRBJ2-5; TRBD2 is a possible D gene (5 bases). The CDR3 is 14 residues long. Between the trimmed V and J ends, which lost 6 bases and 5 bases, there was a span of 16 bases.

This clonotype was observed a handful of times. CDR3 DNA: TGCGCCAGCAGCCAACCTACACAGGGGTACGAGCAGTACTTC. Its translation is CASSQPTQGYEQYF. The chain uses TRBV4-1 and TRBJ2-7; 7 nucleotides align to TRBD1. Per the germline V gene, CDR1 is MGHRA and CDR2 is YSYEKL. After removal of 2 bases from V and 4 bases from J, the junction contained 5 bases not matched to a gene. The CDR3 length is 14 residues.

DNA of the CDR3: TGTGCCAGCAGTTTGCAGGTCTCAGCTAGCTATGGCTACACCTTC. Protein: CASSLQVSASYGYTF. The chain has TRBV28 and TRBJ1-2, with no clear D. Trimming cost V 3 bases and J 4 bases, with 15 bases left between them. Germline CDR1 MDHEN, CDR2 SYDVKM. This CDR3 has 15 amino acids.

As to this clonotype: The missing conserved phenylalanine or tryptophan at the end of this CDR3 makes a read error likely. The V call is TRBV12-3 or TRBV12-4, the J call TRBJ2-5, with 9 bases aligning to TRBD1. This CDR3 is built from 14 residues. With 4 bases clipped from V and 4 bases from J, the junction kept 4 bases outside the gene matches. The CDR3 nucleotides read TGTGCCAGCAGTTCCAACAGGGGGCCAGAGACCCAGTACTGC. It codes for CASSSNRGPETQYC.

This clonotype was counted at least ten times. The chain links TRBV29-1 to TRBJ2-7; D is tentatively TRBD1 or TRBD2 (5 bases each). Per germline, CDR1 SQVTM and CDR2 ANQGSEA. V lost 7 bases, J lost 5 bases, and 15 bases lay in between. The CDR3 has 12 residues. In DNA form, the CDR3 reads TGCAGCGCTTCCGGGACCACCAACGAGCAGTACTTC. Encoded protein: CSASGTTNEQYF.